Described below is a single T cell receptor (beta chain) sequence and its context. The CDR3 has 16 residues. The junction had 5 bases not matched to a gene; V was cut back by 3 bases and J by 2 bases. CDR1 MGHRA and CDR2 YSYEKL come from the germline V gene. These data originate in a study of Ad26.COV2.S vaccination and SARS-CoV-2 variants. Data came from immunoSEQ multiplex PCR; TCRdb stores just in-frame clones and leaves some out. Seen here are about 350,000 clones, 92% observed once, and the top ten hold under 5%. V is TRBV4-1 and J is TRBJ2-1; 9 positions agree with TRBD2. This receptor was obtained from a human donor who had recovered from COVID-19. Sequenced here: peripheral blood, sampled after recovery from COVID-19. This CDR3 reads CASSHSGTSPYNEQFF. As DNA, the CDR3 is TGCGCCAGCAGCCACTCCGGGACTAGCCCCTACAATGAGCAGTTCTTC.